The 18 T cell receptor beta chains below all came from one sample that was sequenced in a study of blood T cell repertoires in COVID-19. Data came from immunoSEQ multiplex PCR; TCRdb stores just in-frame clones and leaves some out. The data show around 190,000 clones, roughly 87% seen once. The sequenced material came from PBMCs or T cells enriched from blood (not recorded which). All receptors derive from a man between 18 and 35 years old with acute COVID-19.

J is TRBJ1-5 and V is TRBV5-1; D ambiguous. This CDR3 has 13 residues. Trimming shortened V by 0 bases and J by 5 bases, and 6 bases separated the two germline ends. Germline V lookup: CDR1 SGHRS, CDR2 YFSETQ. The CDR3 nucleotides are TGCGCCAGCAGCTTGGGGGGAGATCAGCCCCAGCATTTT. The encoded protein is CASSLGGDQPQHF.

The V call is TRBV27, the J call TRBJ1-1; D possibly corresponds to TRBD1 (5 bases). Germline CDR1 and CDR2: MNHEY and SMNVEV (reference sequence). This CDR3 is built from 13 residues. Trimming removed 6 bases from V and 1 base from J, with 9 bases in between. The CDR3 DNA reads TGTGCCAGCAGGCTGGGGGGGAACACTGAAGCTTTCTTT. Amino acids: CASRLGGNTEAFF.

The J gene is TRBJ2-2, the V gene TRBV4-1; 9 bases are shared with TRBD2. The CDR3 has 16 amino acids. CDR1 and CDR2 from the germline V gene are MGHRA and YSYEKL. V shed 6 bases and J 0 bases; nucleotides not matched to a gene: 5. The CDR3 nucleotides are TGCGCCAGCAGGGATCTAGCGGGACCGAACACCGGGGAGCTGTTTTTT. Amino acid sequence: CASRDLAGPNTGELFF.

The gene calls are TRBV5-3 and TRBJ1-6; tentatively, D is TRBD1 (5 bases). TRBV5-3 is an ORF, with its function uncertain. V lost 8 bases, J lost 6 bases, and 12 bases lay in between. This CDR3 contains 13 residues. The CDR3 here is CARSLRGNSPLHF. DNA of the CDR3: TGTGCCAGGAGCCTAAGGGGTAATTCACCCCTCCACTTT.

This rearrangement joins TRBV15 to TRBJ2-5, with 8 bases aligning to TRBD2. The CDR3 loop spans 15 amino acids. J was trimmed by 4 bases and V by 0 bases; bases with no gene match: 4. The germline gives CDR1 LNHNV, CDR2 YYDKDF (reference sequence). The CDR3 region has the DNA TGTGCCACCAGCAGAGACCGGGAGGGCGCAGAGACCCAGTACTTC. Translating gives CATSRDREGAETQYF.

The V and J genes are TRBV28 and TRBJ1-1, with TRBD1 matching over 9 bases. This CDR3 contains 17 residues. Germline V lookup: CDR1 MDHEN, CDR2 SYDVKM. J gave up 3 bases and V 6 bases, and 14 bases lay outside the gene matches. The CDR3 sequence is CASSIGDREGVDTEAFF. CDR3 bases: TGTGCCAGCAGCATCGGGGACAGGGAGGGTGTTGACACTGAAGCTTTCTTT.

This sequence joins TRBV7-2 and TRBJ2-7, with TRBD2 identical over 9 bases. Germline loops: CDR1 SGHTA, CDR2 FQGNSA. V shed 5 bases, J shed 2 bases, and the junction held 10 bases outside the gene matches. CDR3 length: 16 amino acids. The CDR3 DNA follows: TGTGCCAGCAGCACAGAGACTAGCGGAGCGACCTACGAGCAGTACTTC. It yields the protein CASSTETSGATYEQYF.

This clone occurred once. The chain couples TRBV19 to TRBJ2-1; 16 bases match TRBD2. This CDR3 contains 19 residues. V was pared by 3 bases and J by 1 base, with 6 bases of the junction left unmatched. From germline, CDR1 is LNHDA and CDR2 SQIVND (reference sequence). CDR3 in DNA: TGTGCCAGTAGTATGGGACTAGCGGGAGGGCCGGAGTCCTACAATGAGCAGTTCTTC. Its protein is CASSMGLAGGPESYNEQFF.

CDR3 bases: TGCAGCGTTGTTATGGGCGGAAACACCATATATTTT. Residues: CSVVMGGNTIYF. The rearrangement joins TRBV29-1 to TRBJ1-3; D unresolved. This CDR3 contains 12 residues. The V gene's germline CDR1 is SQVTM and CDR2 ANQGSEA. V was clipped by 4 bases and J by 4 bases, with 8 bases between them.

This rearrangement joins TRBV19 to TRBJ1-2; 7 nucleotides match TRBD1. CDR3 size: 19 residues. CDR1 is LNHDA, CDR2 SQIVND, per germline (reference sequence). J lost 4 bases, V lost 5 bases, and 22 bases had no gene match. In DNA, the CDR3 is TGTGCCAGTAGTCCCTCTCTTTACGACGGGACAGTCGTCTCCTATGGCTACACCTTC. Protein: CASSPSLYDGTVVSYGYTF.

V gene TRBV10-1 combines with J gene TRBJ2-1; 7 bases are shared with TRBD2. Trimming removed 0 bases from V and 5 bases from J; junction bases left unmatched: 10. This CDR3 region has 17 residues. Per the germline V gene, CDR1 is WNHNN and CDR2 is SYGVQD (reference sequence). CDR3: CASSESGAASGNNEQFF. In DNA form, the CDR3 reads TGCGCCAGCAGTGAGTCCGGGGCGGCTAGCGGTAACAATGAGCAGTTCTTC.

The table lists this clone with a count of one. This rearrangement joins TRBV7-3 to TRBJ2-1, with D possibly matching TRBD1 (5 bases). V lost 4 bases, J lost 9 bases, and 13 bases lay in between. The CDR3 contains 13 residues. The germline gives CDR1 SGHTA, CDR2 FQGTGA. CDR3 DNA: TGTGCCAGCAGCTCAGGGATTAGGGGTGAGCAGTTCTTC. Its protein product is CASSSGIRGEQFF.

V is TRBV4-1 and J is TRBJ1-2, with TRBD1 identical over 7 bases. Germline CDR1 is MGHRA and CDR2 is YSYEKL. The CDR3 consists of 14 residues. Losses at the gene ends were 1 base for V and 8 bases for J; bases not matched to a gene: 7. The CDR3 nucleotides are TGCGCCAGCAGCCAAGTTGGGCAGGGGGACGGCTACACCTTC. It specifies CASSQVGQGDGYTF.

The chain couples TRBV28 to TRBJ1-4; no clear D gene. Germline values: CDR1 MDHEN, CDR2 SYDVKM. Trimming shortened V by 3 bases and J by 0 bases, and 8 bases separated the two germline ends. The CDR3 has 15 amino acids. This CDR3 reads CASSFTGTTNEKLFF. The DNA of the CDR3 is TGTGCCAGCAGTTTTACCGGGACAACTAATGAAAAACTGTTTTTT.

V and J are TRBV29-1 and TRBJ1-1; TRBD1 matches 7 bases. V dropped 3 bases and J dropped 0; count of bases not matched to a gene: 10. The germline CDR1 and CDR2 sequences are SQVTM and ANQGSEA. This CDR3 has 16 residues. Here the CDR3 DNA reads TGCAGCGTTGAGGGGGACAGTGTATTCATGAACACTGAAGCTTTCTTT. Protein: CSVEGDSVFMNTEAFF.

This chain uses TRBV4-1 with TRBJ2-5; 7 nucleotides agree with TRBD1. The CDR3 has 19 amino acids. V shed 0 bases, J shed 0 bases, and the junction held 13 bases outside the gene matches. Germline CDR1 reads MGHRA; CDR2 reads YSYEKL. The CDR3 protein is CASSQDSPQGDGHQETQYF. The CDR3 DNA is TGCGCCAGCAGCCAAGATTCTCCCCAGGGGGACGGCCACCAAGAGACCCAGTACTTC.

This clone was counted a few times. The CDR3 region has the DNA TGTGCCATCAGCCAGCGGGAGAGCTCCTACAATGAGCAGTTCTTC. Protein product: CAISQRESSYNEQFF. The chain couples TRBV10-3 to TRBJ2-1; TRBD2 aligns across 8 bases. In germline, CDR1 is ENHRY, CDR2 SYGVKD. This CDR3 comprises 15 residues. V shed 6 bases, J shed 0 bases, and the junction held 4 bases outside the gene matches.

This CDR3 reads CASSLGTSGVETQYF. CDR3 coding DNA: TGTGCCAGCAGCTTAGGGACTAGCGGGGTAGAGACCCAGTACTTC. The chain joins TRBV11-2 to TRBJ2-5, with TRBD2 matching over 12 bases. This CDR3 spans 15 amino acids. The V segment lost 1 base and the J segment 4 bases; nucleotides outside the gene matches: 1. CDR1 is SGHAT and CDR2 is FQNNGV in the germline V gene.